Following are 5 T cell receptor beta chains from one sample sequenced in a study of T cell repertoires in cytomegalovirus infection. One entry per CDR3 protein, called by TCRdb with MiXCR from the reads. This table has approximately 1,000,000 distinct CDR3 sequences, around 32% appearing once. Their recognized antigens are unknown. The material sequenced was cultured CD8+ T cells from PBMCs, taken from culture after CMV antigen stimulation. Receptors originate from a human donor in good health (CMV status not recorded). Some clones in this sample may be carry-over from other donors' samples.

This chain connects TRBV19 to TRBJ2-3, with TRBD2 matching over 7 bases. Germline V gives CDR1 LNHDA, CDR2 SQIVND (reference sequence). The CDR3 consists of 15 residues. The trim removed 8 bases at V and 9 bases at J, leaving 17 bases unmatched. CDR3 in DNA: TGTGCCAGTGCCCTAGCGGATACTAAGGCACAAACGCAGTATTTT. Translated: CASALADTKAQTQYF.

The chain recombines TRBV6-1 with TRBJ2-7, with a possible D match to TRBD1 (5 bases). Germline CDR1 MNHNS, CDR2 SASEGT. V lost 2 bases to trimming and J lost 3 bases, with 14 bases between them. This CDR3 comprises 15 residues. The CDR3 DNA follows: TGTGCCAGCAGTGAAAGACAGCTAGGGTTCTACGAGCAGTACGTC. Protein product: CASSERQLGFYEQYV.

The V call is TRBV9, the J call TRBJ1-6; the match to TRBD1 covers 7 bases. V lost 3 bases, J lost 7 bases, and 7 bases stayed unmatched. Germline lookup yields CDR1 SGDLS and CDR2 YYNGEE. The CDR3 spans 15 residues. DNA of the CDR3: TGTGCCAGCAGCGCGGCCGGGACAGAGAATTCACCCCTCCACTTT. The encoded protein is CASSAAGTENSPLHF.

This clonotype has more than one count but fewer than ten. The rearrangement links TRBV19 to TRBJ2-5; 9 bases fit TRBD1. CDR1 is LNHDA and CDR2 is SQIVND in the germline V gene (reference sequence). Trimming cost V 5 bases and J 5 bases; bases outside gene matches: 6. The CDR3 is 14 residues long. CDR3 bases: TGTGCCAGTAGTCCTGGAACAGGGGGCGAGACCCAGTACTTC. This sequence encodes CASSPGTGGETQYF.

This clonotype was seen only a few times. The chain employs TRBV6-8 and TRBJ1-5, with no clear D. The V and J ends lost 5 bases and 4 bases respectively, with 15 bases between them. Looked up from germline, CDR1 is MNHGY and CDR2 is SAAAGT. CDR3 length: 15 residues. CDR3 loop: CASSVGPSKNQPQHF. In DNA form, the CDR3 reads TGTGCCAGCAGTGTAGGGCCGAGCAAGAATCAGCCCCAGCATTTT.